Each of the 8 T cell receptor beta chains below was sequenced from the same sample in a study of T cell clonotyping in hematopoietic cell transplantation. This sample's time point: recipient sample about 28 days before transplant, after cytoreduction. Sequenced by immunoSEQ multiplex PCR; TCRdb stores in-frame clones only, minus some. The sample consists of about 80,000 clones, 90% to 96% of them appearing once. Here the sequenced sample was peripheral blood mononuclear cells, taken before stem cell transplant. Source of these receptors: a woman in her fifties or sixties with acute myeloid leukemia. Some clones in this sample may be carry-over from other donors' samples.

This chain links TRBV23-1 with TRBJ1-5; 9 bases agree with TRBD1. TRBV23-1 is an open reading frame whose function is uncertain. The CDR3 has 16 residues. V lost 3 bases and J lost 2; bases outside the gene matches: 5. CDR3 in amino acids: CASSHDRGIGNQPQHF. As DNA, the CDR3 is TGCGCCAGCAGTCACGACAGGGGGATCGGCAATCAGCCCCAGCATTTT.

This clone is a singleton in its sample. The V and J genes are TRBV4-2 and TRBJ1-3; 9 bases align to TRBD1. The CDR3 loop spans 19 amino acids. Germline CDR1 LGHNA, CDR2 YNFKEQ. V trimming: 0 bases; J trimming: 2 bases; junction bases outside the gene matches: 11. The CDR3 spells CASSQDAYRGPAAGNTIYF. For the CDR3, the DNA is TGTGCCAGCAGCCAAGATGCTTACAGGGGGCCCGCGGCTGGAAACACCATATATTTT.

The genes are TRBV18 and TRBJ1-1, with no clear D. Trimming shortened V by 2 bases and J by 0 bases, and 10 bases separated the two germline ends. This CDR3 has 15 amino acids. Germline V lookup: CDR1 KGHSH, CDR2 LQKENI. The CDR3 bases are TGTGCCAGCTCACCATTTGAGGATGTGAACACTGAAGCTTTCTTT. It is translated as CASSPFEDVNTEAFF.

This chain links TRBV25-1 with TRBJ1-1; tentative D call: TRBD1 (5 bases). The V gene lost 1 base and the J gene lost 0 bases, with 6 bases spanning the gap. Germline CDR1 MGHDK, CDR2 SYGVNS. The CDR3 covers 14 residues. In DNA, the CDR3 is TGTGCCAGCAGTGAATGGGGGGTGAACACTGAAGCTTTCTTT. Its protein is CASSEWGVNTEAFF.

The chain employs TRBV29-1 and TRBJ2-5; D is tentatively TRBD1 or TRBD2 (5 bases each). The ends were cut back, 3 bases at V and 3 bases at J, with 14 bases in the middle. The CDR3 sequence is 14 residues long. Per germline, CDR1 SQVTM and CDR2 ANQGSEA. DNA of the CDR3: TGCAGCGTTGAGGAGGCAGGGTGGGAAGAGACCCAGTACTTC. It specifies CSVEEAGWEETQYF.

CDR3 bases: TGTGCCAGCAGCGCAGGGACCGAAGCTTTCTTT. Translated, it gives CASSAGTEAFF. J is TRBJ1-1 and V is TRBV6-6; D is possibly TRBD1 (5 bases). V lost 6 bases and J lost 8, with 10 bases in between. This CDR3 spans 11 amino acids. Germline V gene data show CDR1 as MNHNY and CDR2 as SVGAGI (reference sequence).

V gene TRBV10-2 combines with J gene TRBJ2-1, with 10 positions matching TRBD2. The CDR3 totals 15 residues. CDR1 WSHSY and CDR2 SAAADI come from the germline V gene. V gave up 7 bases and J gave up 3 bases; unmatched junction bases: 6. The DNA for the CDR3 is TGCGCCAGCACCACTACTAGCGGGATCTACAATGAGCAGTTCTTC. It yields the protein CASTTTSGIYNEQFF.

V gene TRBV11-3 combines with J gene TRBJ2-3; perhaps TRBD2 as D (7 bases). V was pared by 3 bases and J by 2 bases, with 15 bases between. The CDR3 contains 16 residues. Germline CDR1 is SGHNT and CDR2 is YENEEA. The CDR3 region is CASSFGDGGPTDTQYF. CDR3 DNA sequence: TGTGCCAGCAGCTTTGGAGACGGGGGGCCCACAGATACGCAGTATTTT.